The rows below give T cell receptor beta chains drawn from one sample of a study of OX40 agonist ivuxolimab in advanced cancers. Measured with immunoSEQ multiplex PCR; TCRdb has only the in-frame clones, and not every one. The table records 55,000 to 85,000 clones, approximately 86% of them present only once. The sequencing here drew on CD4+ or CD8+ T cells sorted from blood, taken in a trial of the OX40 agonist ivuxolimab. The receptors derive from an adult with an advanced solid tumor such as melanoma, head and neck, liver or kidney cancer. CDR3s leave out the opening cysteine and the closing phenylalanine or tryptophan. The D gene is left open where the match is weak.

TRBD1,TRBV19,ASSISQGAAQPQH
-,TRBV20-1,SAGRDTEAF
TRBD2,TRBV7-2,ASSSPTSGRARQF
TRBD2,TRBV7-2,ASSVSGRAEETQY
-,TRBV7-8,ASSLGAYAVGNTIY
TRBD2,TRBV27,ASSLAGGLQGETQY
TRBD2,TRBV5-1,ASSSQGGGPPDTNTGELF
-,TRBV14,ASSHPGSGANVLT
TRBD1,TRBV4-3,ASSQDRTGTYT
-,TRBV7-8,ASSVSGGSAKNIQY
TRBD1,TRBV30,AWSPDRAKQY
TRBD1,TRBV7-9,ASSLGSVGGRISPLH
TRBD2,TRBV19,ASRTSGGGSYNEQF
TRBD1,TRBV5-1,ASSFGGTGSTGELF
-,TRBV6-5,ASSYQGSTEAF
TRBD2,TRBV27,ASSSDPGLAGPEQY
-,TRBV2,ASRTTYTGELF
-,TRBV6-6,ASSLDYNEKLF
TRBD2,TRBV19,ASSILRGRGTGELF
-,TRBV11-2,ASSLLSETQY
-,TRBV7-9,ASSPRRGQDTQY
TRBD1,TRBV5-4,ASSSGRGRRETQY
TRBD2,TRBV6-5,ASSKLAGAPMAQY
TRBD2,TRBV11-2,ASSFPGLAGGPSRGELF
-,TRBV29-1,SVAQGGDEQY
-,TRBV5-4,ASSFQVAGAKNIQY
TRBD2,TRBV19,ASSIAASGNYNEQF
-,TRBV20-1,SARVNEQF
-,TRBV19,ASSIGLGPRETQY
-,TRBV7-2,ASSLTGLGRGEGNYGYT
-,TRBV2,ASSGAKGGTHLYNEQF
-,TRBV6-5,ASKAPSYEQY
TRBD1,TRBV6-6,ASRTDRENTGELF
-,TRBV2,ATKTANTGELF
TRBD1,TRBV7-2,ASSGQATLTYEQY
TRBD1,TRBV5-1,ASSLEGQGLGYT
TRBD1,TRBV4-2,ASSQESGTGGEHIITRELF
-,TRBV23-1,ASSQSQGQNTEAF
-,TRBV7-2,ASSLGVRVATNEKLF
-,TRBV15,ATSGRRRETQY
TRBD2,TRBV7-2,ASSMTSGSYEQY
TRBD2,TRBV7-6,ASSPKGTSYQETQY